This T cell receptor (beta chain) derives from a study of T cell repertoires in cytomegalovirus infection. Study summary: CMV epitopes in the study were HLA-C-restricted (recently identified) and HLA-B-restricted (well studied). Through public TCR beta signatures, both CMV infection and matching HLA type were indicated.

Concerning this clonotype: The antigen is unknown.

TCRdb recomputed calls from the reads with MiXCR, one row per CDR3 protein. The table records roughly 340,000 distinct CDR3 sequences, 25% to 30% of them present only once. The germline gives CDR1 KGHSH, CDR2 LQKENI. This CDR3 has 14 amino acids. V lost 0 bases and J 6 bases, leaving 8 bases between the germline ends. Study-wide results and caveats: Cumulative frequency of public TCR beta families picked out carriers of CMV plus the relevant HLA. Clonotype analysis showed dominance of the ex vivo response by HLA-C-restricted CMV-specific TCR beta clonotypes.

Material: cultured PBMCs, obtained from culture after CMV antigen stimulation. This chain joins TRBV18 and TRBJ2-2, with a possible D match to TRBD1 (6 bases). The clonotype originates from a human donor in good health (CMV status not recorded). Some clones in this sample may be carry-over from other donors' samples. The CDR3 DNA reads as TGTGCCAGCTCACCACCGGACAGCCCCGGGGAGCTGTTTTTT. Protein: CASSPPDSPGELFF.